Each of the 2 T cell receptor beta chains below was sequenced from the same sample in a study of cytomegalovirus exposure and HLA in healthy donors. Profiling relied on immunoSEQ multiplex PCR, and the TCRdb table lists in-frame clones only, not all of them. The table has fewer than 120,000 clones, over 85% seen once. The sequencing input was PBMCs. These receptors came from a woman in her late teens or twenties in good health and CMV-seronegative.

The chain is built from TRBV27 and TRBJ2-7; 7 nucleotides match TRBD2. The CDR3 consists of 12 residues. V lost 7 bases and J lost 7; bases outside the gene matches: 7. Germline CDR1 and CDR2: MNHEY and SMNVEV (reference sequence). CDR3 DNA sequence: TGTGCCAGCACCGAGCGGGGTTATGAGCAGTACTTC. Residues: CASTERGYEQYF.

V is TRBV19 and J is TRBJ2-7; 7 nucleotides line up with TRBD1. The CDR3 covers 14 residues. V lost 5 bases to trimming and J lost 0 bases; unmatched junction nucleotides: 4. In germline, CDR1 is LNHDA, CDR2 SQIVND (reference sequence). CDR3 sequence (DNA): TGTGCCAGTAGTGCGACAGGGAGCTCCTACGAGCAGTACTTC. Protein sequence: CASSATGSSYEQYF.